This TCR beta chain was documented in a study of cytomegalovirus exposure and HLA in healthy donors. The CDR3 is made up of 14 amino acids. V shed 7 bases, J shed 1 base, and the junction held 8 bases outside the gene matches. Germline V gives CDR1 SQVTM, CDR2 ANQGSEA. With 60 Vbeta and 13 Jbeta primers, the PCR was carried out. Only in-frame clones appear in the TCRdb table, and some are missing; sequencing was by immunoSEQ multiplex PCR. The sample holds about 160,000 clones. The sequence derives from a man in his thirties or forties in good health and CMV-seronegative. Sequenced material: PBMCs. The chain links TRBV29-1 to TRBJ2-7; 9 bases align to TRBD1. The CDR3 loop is CSAIVQGASYEQYF. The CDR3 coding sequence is TGCAGCGCGATCGTACAGGGGGCTTCCTACGAGCAGTACTTC.